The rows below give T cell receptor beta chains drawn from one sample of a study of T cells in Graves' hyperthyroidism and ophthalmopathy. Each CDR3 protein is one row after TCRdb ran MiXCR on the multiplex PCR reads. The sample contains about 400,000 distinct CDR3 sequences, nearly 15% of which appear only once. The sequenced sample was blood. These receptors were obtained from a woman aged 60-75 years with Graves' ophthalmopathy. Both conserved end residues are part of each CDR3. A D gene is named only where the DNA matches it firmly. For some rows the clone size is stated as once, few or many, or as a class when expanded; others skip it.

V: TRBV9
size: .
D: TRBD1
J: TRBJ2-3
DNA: TGTGCCAGCCAGACAGGGTCAGATACGCAGTATTTT
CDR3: CASQTGSDTQYF

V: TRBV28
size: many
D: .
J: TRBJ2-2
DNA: TGTGCCAGCAGTTTCCCGAACACCGGGGAGCTGTTTTTT
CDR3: CASSFPNTGELFF

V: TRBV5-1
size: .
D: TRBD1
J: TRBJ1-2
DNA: TGCGCCAGCAGCTGGGCCCCGGACAGGGGAGCTAACTATGGCTACACCTTC
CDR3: CASSWAPDRGANYGYTF

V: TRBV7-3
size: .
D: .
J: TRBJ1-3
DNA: TGTGCCAGCGGTCCGACAGCTGGAAACACCATATATTTT
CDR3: CASGPTAGNTIYF

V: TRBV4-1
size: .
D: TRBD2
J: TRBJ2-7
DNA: TGCGCCAGCAGCCAAGATGGTAGGGGAGGCGGGGGAGAGCAGTACTTC
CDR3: CASSQDGRGGGGEQYF

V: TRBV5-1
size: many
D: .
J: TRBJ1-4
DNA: TGCGCCAGCAGCTTGGACGGGGGCTTCGCTGAAAAACTGTTTTTT
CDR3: CASSLDGGFAEKLFF

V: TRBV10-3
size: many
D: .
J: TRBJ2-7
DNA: TGTGCCATCAGTGGGACGGAAAGCTCCTACGAGCAGTACTTC
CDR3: CAISGTESSYEQYF

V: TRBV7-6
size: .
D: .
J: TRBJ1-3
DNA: TGTGCCAGCAGCTTAGAAGCGACAGGCCCGGAGAACACCATATATTTT
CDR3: CASSLEATGPENTIYF

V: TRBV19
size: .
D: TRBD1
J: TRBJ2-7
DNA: TGTGCCAGTAGTATTGGGGCAGGGGGCAAGAAGCAGTACTTC
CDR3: CASSIGAGGKKQYF

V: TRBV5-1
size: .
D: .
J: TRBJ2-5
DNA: TGCGCCAGCAGACCCGCTCAGGAGACCCAGTACTTC
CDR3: CASRPAQETQYF

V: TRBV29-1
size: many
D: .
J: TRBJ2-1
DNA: TGCAGCGTTATACTCCCGGCTCCACACTCCTACAATGAGCAGTTCTTC
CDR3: CSVILPAPHSYNEQFF

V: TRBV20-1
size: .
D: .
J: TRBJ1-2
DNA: TGCAGTGCCGCCGGTACCTATGGCTACACCTTC
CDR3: CSAAGTYGYTF

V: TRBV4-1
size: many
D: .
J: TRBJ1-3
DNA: TGCGCCAGCAGCCAAGGACAGTTCCTCTCTGGAAACACCATATATTTT
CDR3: CASSQGQFLSGNTIYF

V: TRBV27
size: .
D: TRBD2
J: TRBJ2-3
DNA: TGTGCCAGCAGTTCCAGACTAGCGGGGACCCCTAGGTATTTT
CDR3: CASSSRLAGTPRYF

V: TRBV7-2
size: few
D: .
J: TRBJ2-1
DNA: TGTGCCAGCAGTTATCCTCCCGGGGGCGGGAACTACAATGAGCAGCTCTTC
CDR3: CASSYPPGGGNYNEQLF

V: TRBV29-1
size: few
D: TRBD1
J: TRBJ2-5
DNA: TGCAGCGCCGGGGGACAGGGGTCCGAGACCCAGTACTTC
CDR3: CSAGGQGSETQYF

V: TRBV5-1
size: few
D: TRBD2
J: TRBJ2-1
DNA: TGCGCCAGCAGCTCGCAGACTAGCGGGAGCGGGGATGAGCAGTTCTTC
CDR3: CASSSQTSGSGDEQFF

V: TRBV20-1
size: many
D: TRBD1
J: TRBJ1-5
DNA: TGCAGTGCTGGGCAGGGGGGTGAGCCCCAGCATTTT
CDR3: CSAGQGGEPQHF

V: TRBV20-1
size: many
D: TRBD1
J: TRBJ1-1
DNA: TGCAGTGCCCTCCGCGCAGGGGGGGGTGAAGCTTTCTTT
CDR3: CSALRAGGGEAFF

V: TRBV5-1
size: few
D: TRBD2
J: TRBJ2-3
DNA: TGCGCCAGCAGCTTGGTCCCGGGAGGGCCGCCAAATACGCAGTATTTT
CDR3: CASSLVPGGPPNTQYF

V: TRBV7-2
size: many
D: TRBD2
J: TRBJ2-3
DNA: TGTGCCAGCAGAAGAAATCCACTAGCGGGTGACGATACGCAGTATTTT
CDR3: CASRRNPLAGDDTQYF

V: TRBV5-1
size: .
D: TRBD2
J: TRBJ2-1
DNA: TGCGCCAGCAGATTGGGGGGGTTGGATAATGAGCAGTTCTTC
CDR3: CASRLGGLDNEQFF

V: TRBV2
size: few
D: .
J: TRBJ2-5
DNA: TGTGCCAGCACCACGGGACTGTCGGAGACCCAGTACTTC
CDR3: CASTTGLSETQYF

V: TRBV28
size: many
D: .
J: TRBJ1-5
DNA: TGTGCCAGCAAGGGGGAGCAGGGGACTTCTCAGGGGAACCAGCCCCAGCATTTT
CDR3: CASKGEQGTSQGNQPQHF

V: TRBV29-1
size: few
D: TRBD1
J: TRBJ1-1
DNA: TGCAGCGTCGGGACAGGGGGTATGAACACTGAAGCTTTCTTT
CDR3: CSVGTGGMNTEAFF

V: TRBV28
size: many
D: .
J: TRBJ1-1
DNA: TGTGCCAGCAGTTTCCGGACACCGAACACTGAAGCTTTCTTT
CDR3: CASSFRTPNTEAFF

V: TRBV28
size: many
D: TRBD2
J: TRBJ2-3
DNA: TGTGCCAGCAGTTCAGCGGGAGGTTGGACAGATACGCAGTATTTT
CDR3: CASSSAGGWTDTQYF

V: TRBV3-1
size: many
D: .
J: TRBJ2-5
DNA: TGTGCCAGCAGCCAACGGGAGACCCAAGAGACCCAGTACTTC
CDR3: CASSQRETQETQYF

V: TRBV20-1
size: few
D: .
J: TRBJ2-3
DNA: TGCAGTGCAACCGGGCAAAGGAGAGATACGCAGTATTTT
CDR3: CSATGQRRDTQYF

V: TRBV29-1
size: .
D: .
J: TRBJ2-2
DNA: TGCAGCGTTGAAGTGCGGAACACCGGGGAGCTGTTTTTT
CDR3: CSVEVRNTGELFF

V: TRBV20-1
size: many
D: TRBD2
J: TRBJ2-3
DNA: TGCAGTGCTAGAGCGGCTAGCGGGAACACAGATACGCAGTATTTT
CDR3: CSARAASGNTDTQYF

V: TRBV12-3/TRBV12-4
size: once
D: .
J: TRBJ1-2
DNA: TGTGCCAGCAGTCGGGACTGGGGGGGCTATGGCTACACCTTC
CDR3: CASSRDWGGYGYTF

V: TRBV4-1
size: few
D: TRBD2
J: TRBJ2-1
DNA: TGCGCCAGCAGCCGCCTAACGGGAGGCTACAATGAGCAGTTCTTC
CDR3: CASSRLTGGYNEQFF

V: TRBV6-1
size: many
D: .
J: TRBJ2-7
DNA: TGTGCCAGCAGTGGACTGTACGAGCAGTACTTC
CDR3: CASSGLYEQYF

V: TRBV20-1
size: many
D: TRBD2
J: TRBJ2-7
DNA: TGCAGTGCCGAGCGGTTTGCGACTAGCGGGCCCTACGAGCAGTACTTC
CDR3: CSAERFATSGPYEQYF

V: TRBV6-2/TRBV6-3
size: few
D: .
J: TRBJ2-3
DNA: TGTGCCAGCAGTGTATTACTTGCAGGCGCTAGCACAGATACGCAGTATTTT
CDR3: CASSVLLAGASTDTQYF

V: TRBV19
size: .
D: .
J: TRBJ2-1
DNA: TGTGCCAGTAGTATTGTGGCGTACTCCTACAATGAGCAGTTCTTC
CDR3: CASSIVAYSYNEQFF

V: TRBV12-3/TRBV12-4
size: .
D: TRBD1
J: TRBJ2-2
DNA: TGTGCCAGCAGGGAACAGGGGGGAGGACTTTCTTTGTCCACCGGGGAGCTGTTTTTT
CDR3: CASREQGGGLSLSTGELFF

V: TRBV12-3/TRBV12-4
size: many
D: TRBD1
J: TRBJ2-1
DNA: TGTGCCAGCAGTCGGGACAGAGACAATGAGCAGTTCTTC
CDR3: CASSRDRDNEQFF

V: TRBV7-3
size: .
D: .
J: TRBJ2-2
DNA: TGTGCCAGCAGAGACGCGGGCGGCACCGGGGAGCTGTTTTTT
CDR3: CASRDAGGTGELFF

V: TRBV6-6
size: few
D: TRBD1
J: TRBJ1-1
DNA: TGTGCCAGCAGTTACCTCGGGACAGGGAGGAAAACTGAAGCTTTCTTT
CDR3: CASSYLGTGRKTEAFF

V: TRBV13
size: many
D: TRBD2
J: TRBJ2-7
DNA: TGTGCCAGCAGCCTTAGCGGGAGGGCCTACGAGCAGTACTTC
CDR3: CASSLSGRAYEQYF

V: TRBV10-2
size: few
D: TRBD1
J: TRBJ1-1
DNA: TGCGCCACCACACAGGGGGGGAACACTGAAGCTTTCTTT
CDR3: CATTQGGNTEAFF

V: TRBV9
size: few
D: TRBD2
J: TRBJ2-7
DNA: TGTGCCAGCAGCTCCCGCAGACTAGCGGGAGGTTACGAGCAGTACTTC
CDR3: CASSSRRLAGGYEQYF

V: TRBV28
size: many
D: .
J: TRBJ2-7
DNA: TGTGCCAGCAGTTTAGGTACCAGTAAAGAGCAGTACTTC
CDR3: CASSLGTSKEQYF

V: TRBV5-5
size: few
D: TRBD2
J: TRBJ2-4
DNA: TGCGCCAGCAGCCAGAGCGGGACTAGCGGGAGGACAAACATTCAGTACTTC
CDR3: CASSQSGTSGRTNIQYF

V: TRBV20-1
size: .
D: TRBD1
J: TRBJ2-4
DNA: TGCAGTGCTAGACTCCTCCGGGACAGGGGAGCCAAAAACATTCAGTACTTC
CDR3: CSARLLRDRGAKNIQYF

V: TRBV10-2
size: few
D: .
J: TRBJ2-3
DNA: TGCGCCAGCAGTGACCCTCTTACGGCAGATACGCAGTATTTT
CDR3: CASSDPLTADTQYF